The sequence of this T cell receptor (beta chain) was determined in a study of blood T cell repertoires in COVID-19. About the research overall: Samples came from the United States, Italy and Spain, spanning acute and convalescent COVID-19. T cells, B-cell-depleted T cells, or PBMCs provided the cDNA or gDNA that served as material.

Trimming took 11 bases from V and 4 from J, leaving 23 bases between them. This CDR3 comprises 15 residues. Germline V lookup: CDR1 SNHLY, CDR2 FYNNEI. This clone showed up just a few times. In the authors' methods: Estimated nucleated cell counts came from reference gene primer amplification. TCRdb's copy holds only in-frame clones and misses some; the assay was immunoSEQ multiplex PCR. D and trimming come from the DNA, and the V and J calls and clone size come from that table. The sample yields nearly 60,000 clones, around 87% seen once. Specimen: peripheral blood. This receptor was obtained from a man between 60 and 70 years old with active COVID-19. V gene TRBV2 combines with J gene TRBJ1-2; D may be TRBD1 (5 bases). This CDR3 reads CALTSPRALSYGYTF. The CDR3 bases are TGTGCCTTAACCTCCCCCAGGGCCTTAAGCTATGGCTACACCTTC.